This T cell receptor (beta chain) was retrieved from a study of T cell repertoires in cytomegalovirus infection. Study overall: The public TCR beta signatures pointed to both CMV infection and matching HLA type. The study's findings and limits: Dominating the ex vivo response were TCR beta clonotypes that were CMV-specific and HLA-C-restricted. Cumulated frequencies of public TCR beta families served to identify carriers of CMV plus the relevant HLA.

TCRdb independently ran MiXCR on the reads; one entry per CDR3 protein. The sample lists some 150,000 distinct CDR3 sequences; roughly a quarter were seen once. Germline V gives CDR1 LNHNV, CDR2 YYDKDF (reference sequence). Trimming stripped 1 base from V and 8 bases from J, with 8 bases between. The CDR3 contains 12 residues. Note on this clonotype: What it binds is unknown.

This TCR was sampled from a human donor in good health (CMV status not recorded). Some clones in this sample may be carry-over from other donors' samples. This chain joins TRBV15 and TRBJ1-1; perhaps TRBD1 as D (5 bases). Sequencing used PBMCs. This CDR3 is CATSRGDWEAFF. The CDR3 nucleotides read TGTGCCACCAGCAGAGGGGACTGGGAAGCTTTCTTT. The whole variable domain, remainder taken from reference TRBV15 and TRBJ1-1, is DAMVIQNPRYQVTQFGKPVTLSCSQTLNHNVMYWYQQKSSQAPKLLFHYYDKDFNNEADTPDNFQSRRPNTSFCFLDIRSPGLGDTAMYLCATSRGDWEAFFGQGTRLTVV.